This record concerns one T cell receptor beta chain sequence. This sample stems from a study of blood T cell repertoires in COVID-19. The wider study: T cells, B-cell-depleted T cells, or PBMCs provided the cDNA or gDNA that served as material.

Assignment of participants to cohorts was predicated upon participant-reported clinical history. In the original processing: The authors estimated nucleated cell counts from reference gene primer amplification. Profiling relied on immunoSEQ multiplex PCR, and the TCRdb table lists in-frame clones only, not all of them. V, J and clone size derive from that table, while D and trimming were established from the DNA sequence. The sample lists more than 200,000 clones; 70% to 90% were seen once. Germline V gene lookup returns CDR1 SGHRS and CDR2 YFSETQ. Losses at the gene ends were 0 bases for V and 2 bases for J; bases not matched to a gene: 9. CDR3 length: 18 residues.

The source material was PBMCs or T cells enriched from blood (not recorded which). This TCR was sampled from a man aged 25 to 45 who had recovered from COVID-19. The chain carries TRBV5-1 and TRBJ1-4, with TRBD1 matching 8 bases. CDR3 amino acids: CASSLGQGAGSTNEKLFF. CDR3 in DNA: TGCGCCAGCAGCTTGGGGCAGGGGGCTGGATCGACTAATGAAAAACTGTTTTTT.